The rows below give T cell receptor beta chains drawn from one sample of a study of blood T cell repertoires in COVID-19. TCRdb keeps only in-frame clones here, not all; method: immunoSEQ multiplex PCR. The data hold about 300,000 clones, with 85% to 90% observed a single time. Material for sequencing was peripheral blood. These receptors all stem from a woman aged 25 to 39 with COVID-19, enrolled during active disease. Each CDR3 is given with its conserved first and last residue. The D gene is left open where the match is weak. Clone size, where shown, is once, few, many, or a class for clones that have expanded.

abundance,j_gene,d_gene,v_gene,CDR3nt,CDR3aa
.,TRBJ1-4,.,TRBV27,TGTGCCAGCAGTTTAAGGAGACCCCAGGGAAAACTGTTTTTT,CASSLRRPQGKLFF
.,TRBJ1-2,.,TRBV20-1,TGCAGTGCTAGTCAGGGGCGCGAGGGCTACACCTTC,CSASQGREGYTF
.,TRBJ2-1,TRBD2,TRBV7-9,TGTGCCAGCAACCCACTAGCGGTCTCCTACAATGAGCAGTTCTTC,CASNPLAVSYNEQFF
.,TRBJ1-2,TRBD1,TRBV28,TGTGCCAGCAGTAGTCCGGGACAGGACTATGGCTACACCTTC,CASSSPGQDYGYTF
.,TRBJ2-2,TRBD2,TRBV4-2,TGTGCCAGCAGCCCGAACAGGGAGACTAAATTAGCGGGGGACATCACCGGGGAGCTGTTTTTT,CASSPNRETKLAGDITGELFF
.,TRBJ2-2,.,TRBV11-1,TGTGCCAGCAGCTCCCCGGGGAACCGGGCCGGGGAGCTGTTTTTT,CASSSPGNRAGELFF
.,TRBJ2-5,.,TRBV6-1,TGTGCCAGCAGTGATGCGGCAGCCGACCAAGAGACCCAGTACTTC,CASSDAAADQETQYF
.,TRBJ2-7,.,TRBV7-8,TGTGCCAGCAGCTTAGATTTATACGAGCAGTACTTC,CASSLDLYEQYF
.,TRBJ1-5,.,TRBV2,TGTGCCAGCAGTGAAGCGTGGGGGGTGCCCCAGCATTTT,CASSEAWGVPQHF
.,TRBJ1-4,.,TRBV7-2,TGTGCCGGCCCCCCGCCTGACTTTGAAAAACTGTTTTTT,CAGPPPDFEKLFF
.,TRBJ2-3,TRBD1,TRBV19,TGTGCCAGTAGTATGGAGAGAGGTCCGGGCAAACAGGGGCCAGGCACAGATACGCAGTATTTT,CASSMERGPGKQGPGTDTQYF
few,TRBJ2-7,TRBD2,TRBV4-1,TGCGCCAGCAGCCTCGCCGCAGTCGGCGGGGGGAAATCCTACGAGCAGTACTTC,CASSLAAVGGGKSYEQYF
.,TRBJ2-7,TRBD1,TRBV9,TGTGCCAGCAGTAGGGGACAGGGATCCTACGAGCAGTACTTC,CASSRGQGSYEQYF
.,TRBJ2-2,TRBD2,TRBV6-6,TGTGCCAGCAGTCACCACGGGGGGGCCTCTACCGGGGAGCTGTTTTTT,CASSHHGGASTGELFF
.,TRBJ1-1,TRBD1,TRBV2,TGTGCCAGGCCCCCAGGGGACAGCAACTTGAACACTGAAGCTTTCTTT,CARPPGDSNLNTEAFF
.,TRBJ1-5,.,TRBV5-1,TGCGCCAGCAGCTTGGTAGAGGGAGAGGTGAATCAGCCCCAGCATTTT,CASSLVEGEVNQPQHF
.,TRBJ1-3,.,TRBV7-2,TGTGCCAGCAGCTTAGATCTCTCTGGAAACACCATATATTTT,CASSLDLSGNTIYF
.,TRBJ1-5,.,TRBV5-1,TGCGCCAGCAGCTTGGATCCGTCAGTGCAGTCCCAGCATTTT,CASSLDPSVQSQHF
.,TRBJ1-6,.,TRBV5-6,TGTGCCAGCAGCTTCGGGTTTAGGACAATGAATTCACCCCTCCACTTT,CASSFGFRTMNSPLHF
.,TRBJ2-1,TRBD2,TRBV2,TGTGCCAGCAGTTTTACCCAAGCGGGGGGCGATGAGCAGTTCTTC,CASSFTQAGGDEQFF
.,TRBJ1-6,.,TRBV6-5,TGTGCCAGCAGGACGGACGCTAGCTCCCTCCACTTT,CASRTDASSLHF
.,TRBJ2-7,TRBD1,TRBV7-9,TGTGCCAGCAGCTTTGGACAGGACTACGAGCAGTACTTC,CASSFGQDYEQYF
.,TRBJ1-1,.,TRBV5-8,TGTGCCAGCAGCTTGGTGATGGGGGGAACTGAAGCTTTCTTT,CASSLVMGGTEAFF
.,TRBJ2-2,.,TRBV19,TGTGCCAGTAGTATAGTCCTACTGGGCCAGGGGGAGCTGTTTTTT,CASSIVLLGQGELFF
few,TRBJ1-2,TRBD1,TRBV28,TGTGCCAGCAGTTTCAGGGGGCGCGGCTACACCTTC,CASSFRGRGYTF
.,TRBJ1-5,.,TRBV6-5,TGTGCCAGCGGCCTTGGACAGACCAATCAGCCCCAGCATTTT,CASGLGQTNQPQHF
.,TRBJ2-5,.,TRBV19,TGTGCCAGTAGTCTGGGCCCTCTGCAAGAGACCCAGTACTTC,CASSLGPLQETQYF
.,TRBJ1-6,.,TRBV2,TGTGCCAGCAGAAAGGGCCAGGGTCGATTTGTGGATAATTCACCCCTCCACTTT,CASRKGQGRFVDNSPLHF
.,TRBJ2-1,TRBD1,TRBV24-1,TGTGCCACCAGTGATTCCGGGACAGAGCACTACAATGAGCAGTTCTTC,CATSDSGTEHYNEQFF
.,TRBJ1-2,.,TRBV2,TGTGCCAACGCCGACGATAACCAGAGGTATGGCTACACCTTC,CANADDNQRYGYTF
.,TRBJ2-7,TRBD2,TRBV19,TGTGCCAGTAGTCCCGGGACTAGCGGCCGCGAGCAGTACTTC,CASSPGTSGREQYF
.,TRBJ1-2,.,TRBV28,TGTGCCAGCAGTTTATTGTACGGCTATGGCTACACCTTC,CASSLLYGYGYTF
.,TRBJ1-5,TRBD1,TRBV24-1,TGTGCCACCAGTGTAACAGGGGGAAATCAGCCCCAGCATTTT,CATSVTGGNQPQHF
.,TRBJ1-4,.,TRBV4-1,TGCGCCAGCAGCCCCCGCGGGACAACTAATGAAAAACTGTTTTTT,CASSPRGTTNEKLFF
once,TRBJ2-5,.,TRBV13,TGTGCCAGCAGCTTATCGCCCAGACAAGAGACCCAGTACTTC,CASSLSPRQETQYF
.,TRBJ1-1,.,TRBV6-5,TGTGCCAGCAGAATCAGGGCTATGAACACTGAAGCTTTCTTT,CASRIRAMNTEAFF
.,TRBJ1-5,.,TRBV4-1,TGCGCCAGCAGCCAAGATCTCGGGGAGGGTCAGCCCCAGCATTTT,CASSQDLGEGQPQHF
.,TRBJ2-2,.,TRBV10-1,TGCGCCAGCCGAAGGGGAGGGGAGCTGTTTTTT,CASRRGGELFF
.,TRBJ2-1,TRBD1,TRBV4-2,TGTGCCAGCAGCCAAGGAGGGGGCCTCTACAATGAGCAGTTCTTC,CASSQGGGLYNEQFF
.,TRBJ2-7,TRBD1,TRBV7-2,TGTGCCAGCAGCGCCTCCGGGACAGGGGGTTACGAGCAGTACTTC,CASSASGTGGYEQYF
.,TRBJ2-5,.,TRBV7-9,TGTGCCAGCAAGGGTGCGGGGCAAGAGACCCAGTACTTC,CASKGAGQETQYF
.,TRBJ1-2,.,TRBV7-2,TGTGCCAGCAGCACCGGGTACTATGGCTACACCTTC,CASSTGYYGYTF
.,TRBJ1-1,.,TRBV12-3/TRBV12-4,TGTGCCAGCAGCCTACAGCAGAACACTGAAGCTTTCTTT,CASSLQQNTEAFF
.,TRBJ1-2,.,TRBV6-1,TGTGCCAGCAGGGAGGGGGGGGCGCTTGGCTACACCTTC,CASREGGALGYTF
.,TRBJ1-4,.,TRBV4-1,TGCGCCAGCAGCCAAGACTGGGGGGTGACAACTTATGAAAAACTGTTTTTT,CASSQDWGVTTYEKLFF
.,TRBJ1-6,.,TRBV21-1,TGTGCCAGCAGCAGACACCTGGACAGGTGGGGTTCACCCCTCCACTTT,CASSRHLDRWGSPLHF
.,TRBJ2-2,.,TRBV5-1,TGCGCCAGCAGCTTAGAAGGCCTTCAGGGTATGGTGAACACCGGGGAGCTGTTTTTT,CASSLEGLQGMVNTGELFF
.,TRBJ2-3,.,TRBV6-6,TGTGCCAGCAGTCCGGCTAGGGCCCGGGAAGATACGCAGTATTTT,CASSPARAREDTQYF
.,TRBJ1-2,.,TRBV28,TGTGCCAGCAGTCCTCGCTACAGAGGCTACACCTTC,CASSPRYRGYTF
.,TRBJ1-6,.,TRBV6-6,TGTGCCAGCAGTTACGACAGCCAGGCACCCCTCCACTTT,CASSYDSQAPLHF
.,TRBJ1-2,.,TRBV19,TGTGCCAGTAGTACACAGGGCTTTAGCTATGGCTACACCTTC,CASSTQGFSYGYTF
.,TRBJ2-1,.,TRBV19,TGTGCCAGTAGTATTGAAGGGGCCCCCTACAATGAGCAGTTCTTC,CASSIEGAPYNEQFF
.,TRBJ2-3,.,TRBV1,TGCACCAGCAGCCAAGGCCCCGTACTAGCGGGGGATTACACAGATACGCAGTATTTT,CTSSQGPVLAGDYTDTQYF
.,TRBJ2-1,TRBD2,TRBV19,TGTGCCAGTAGCGTGATAGCGGGGGTGGGGAATGAGCAGTTCTTC,CASSVIAGVGNEQFF
.,TRBJ1-6,.,TRBV30,TGTGCCTGGACCCCCGGATCGGGCTCCGGGAATAATTCACCCCTCCACTTT,CAWTPGSGSGNNSPLHF